The 4 T cell receptor beta chains reported below all come from one sample, sequenced in a study of cytomegalovirus exposure and HLA in healthy donors. Primers: 60 Vbeta forward and 13 Jbeta reverse. Repertoires were generated with immunoSEQ multiplex PCR, while TCRdb's copy carries only in-frame clones and drops some. The sample includes around 40,000 clones. What was sequenced was PBMCs. Receptors were obtained from a man aged 40-49 years in good health and CMV-seropositive.

The V and J genes are TRBV10-1 and TRBJ1-1, with 9 positions matching TRBD1. This CDR3 has 12 residues. V lost 5 bases, J lost 8 bases, and 3 bases stayed unmatched. CDR1 WNHNN and CDR2 SYGVQD come from the germline V gene (reference sequence). The chain's CDR3 is CASSLGQGEAFF. CDR3 bases: TGCGCCAGCAGTCTCGGACAGGGGGAAGCTTTCTTT.

The rearrangement uses TRBV6-5 and TRBJ2-3; maybe TRBD1 (5 bases). V lost 6 bases, J lost 5 bases, and 12 bases lay in between. The CDR3 spans 13 residues. Germline V gene data show CDR1 as MNHEY and CDR2 as SVGAGI. CDR3 nucleotides: TGTGCCAGCAGCCCCAGGGTGAAAGATACGCAGTATTTT. Its protein is CASSPRVKDTQYF.

The chain employs TRBV7-9 and TRBJ2-3; 9 nucleotides match TRBD2. CDR3 length: 17 residues. The V gene's germline CDR1 is SEHNR and CDR2 FQNEAQ (reference sequence). V lost 4 bases to trimming and J lost 6 bases; unmatched junction nucleotides: 14. The CDR3 region has the DNA TGTGCCAGCAGCTCGTGGGGGTCGGCTAGCGGGAAGGATACGCAGTATTTT. Its protein is CASSSWGSASGKDTQYF. The full variable domain, rest sourced from reference TRBV7-9 and TRBJ2-3, is DTGVSQNPRHKITKRGQNVTFRCDPISEHNRLYWYRQTLGQGPEFLTYFQNEAQLEKSRLLSDRFSAERPKGSFSTLEIQRTEQGDSAMYLCASSSWGSASGKDTQYFGPGTRLTVL.

The J gene is TRBJ2-5, the V gene TRBV6-6; 10 bases agree with TRBD2. The CDR3 is 16 amino acids. The V and J ends lost 2 bases and 5 bases, in that order; junction bases with no gene match: 8. Germline-derived CDR1 and CDR2 are MNHNY and SVGAGI (reference sequence). CDR3 nucleotide sequence: TGTGCCAGCAGTTACGGAGTAGCGGGAGGCTTGGAGACCCAGTACTTC. This encodes CASSYGVAGGLETQYF.